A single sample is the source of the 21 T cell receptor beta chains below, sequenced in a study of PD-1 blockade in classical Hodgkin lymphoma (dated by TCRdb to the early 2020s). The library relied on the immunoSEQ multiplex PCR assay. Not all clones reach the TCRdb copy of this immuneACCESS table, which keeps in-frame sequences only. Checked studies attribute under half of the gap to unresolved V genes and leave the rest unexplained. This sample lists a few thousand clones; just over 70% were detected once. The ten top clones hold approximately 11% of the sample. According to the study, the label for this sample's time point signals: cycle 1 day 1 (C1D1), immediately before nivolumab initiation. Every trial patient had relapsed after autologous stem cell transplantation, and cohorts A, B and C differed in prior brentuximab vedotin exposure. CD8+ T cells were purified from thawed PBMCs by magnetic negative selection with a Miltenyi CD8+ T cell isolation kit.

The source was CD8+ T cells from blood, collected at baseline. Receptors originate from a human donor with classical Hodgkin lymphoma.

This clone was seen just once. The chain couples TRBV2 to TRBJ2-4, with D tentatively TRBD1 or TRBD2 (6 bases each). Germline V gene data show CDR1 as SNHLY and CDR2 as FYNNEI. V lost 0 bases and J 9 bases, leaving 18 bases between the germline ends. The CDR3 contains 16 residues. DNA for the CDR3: TGTGCCAGCAGTGAAGCGAGGATTAGAGGGGGAGGCATTCAGTACTTC. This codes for CASSEARIRGGGIQYF.

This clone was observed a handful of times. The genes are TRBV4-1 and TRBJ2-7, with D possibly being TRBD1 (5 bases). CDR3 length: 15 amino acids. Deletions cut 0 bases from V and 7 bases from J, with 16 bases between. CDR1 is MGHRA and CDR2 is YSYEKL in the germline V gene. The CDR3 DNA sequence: TGCGCCAGCAGCCAAGAAAGGGCAGGGTCGGATGAGCAGTACTTC. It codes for CASSQERAGSDEQYF.

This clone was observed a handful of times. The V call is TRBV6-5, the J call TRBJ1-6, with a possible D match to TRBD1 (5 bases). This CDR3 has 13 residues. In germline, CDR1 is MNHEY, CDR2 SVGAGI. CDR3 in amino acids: CYKRRGNNSPLHF. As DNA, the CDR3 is TGTTATAAACGGAGGGGTAATAATTCACCCCTCCACTTT.

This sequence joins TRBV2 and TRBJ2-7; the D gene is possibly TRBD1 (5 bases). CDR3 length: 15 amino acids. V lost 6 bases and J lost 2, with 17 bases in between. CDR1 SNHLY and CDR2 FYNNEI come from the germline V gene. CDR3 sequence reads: CASRHTGDVTYEQYF. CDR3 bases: TGTGCCAGCAGGCATACAGGAGACGTAACCTACGAGCAGTACTTC.

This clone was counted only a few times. The DNA of the CDR3 is TGTGCCAGCAGTTTATATATGGCCCACTGGGCTGAAGCTTTCTTT. Encoded protein: CASSLYMAHWAEAFF. The chain couples TRBV27 to TRBJ1-1; D unclear. The CDR3 is made up of 15 amino acids. Germline V gives CDR1 MNHEY, CDR2 SMNVEV (reference sequence). V was cut by 1 base and J by 6 bases, with 15 bases left in between.

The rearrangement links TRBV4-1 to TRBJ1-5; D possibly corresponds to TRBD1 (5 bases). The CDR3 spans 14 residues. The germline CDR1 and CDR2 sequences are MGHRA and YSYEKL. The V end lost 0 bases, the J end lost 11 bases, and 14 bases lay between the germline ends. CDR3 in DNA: TGCGCCAGCAGCCAAGAATGGGGCCGTGAGGCCCAGCATTTT. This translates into CASSQEWGREAQHF.

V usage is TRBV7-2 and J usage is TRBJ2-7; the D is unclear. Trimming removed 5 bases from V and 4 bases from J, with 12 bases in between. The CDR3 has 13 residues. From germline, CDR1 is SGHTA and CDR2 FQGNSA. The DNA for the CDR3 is TGTGCCAGCAGCGTAACCCCTACATACGAGCAGTACTTC. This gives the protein CASSVTPTYEQYF. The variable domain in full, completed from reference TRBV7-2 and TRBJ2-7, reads GAGVSQSPSNKVTEKGKDVELRCDPISGHTALYWYRQSLGQGLEFLIYFQGNSAPDKSGLPSDRFSAERTGGSVSTLTIQRTQQEDSAVYLCASSVTPTYEQYFGPGTRLTVT.

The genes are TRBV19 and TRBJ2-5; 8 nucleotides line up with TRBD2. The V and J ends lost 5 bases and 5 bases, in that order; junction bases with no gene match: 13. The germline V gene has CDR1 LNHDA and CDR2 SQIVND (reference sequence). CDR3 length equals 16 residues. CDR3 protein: CASSRRGLARSETQYF. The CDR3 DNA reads TGTGCCAGTAGTCGACGTGGACTAGCACGGAGTGAGACCCAGTACTTC.

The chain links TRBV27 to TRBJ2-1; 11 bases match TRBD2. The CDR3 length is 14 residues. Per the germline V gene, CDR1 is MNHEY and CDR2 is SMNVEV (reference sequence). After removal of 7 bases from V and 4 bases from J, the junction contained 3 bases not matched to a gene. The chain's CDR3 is CASTGLAGYNEQFF. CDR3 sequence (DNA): TGTGCCAGCACCGGACTAGCGGGTTACAATGAGCAGTTCTTC.

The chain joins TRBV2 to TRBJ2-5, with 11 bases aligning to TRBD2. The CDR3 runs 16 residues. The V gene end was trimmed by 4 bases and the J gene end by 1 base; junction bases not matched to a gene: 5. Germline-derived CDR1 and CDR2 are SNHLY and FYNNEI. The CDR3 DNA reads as TGTGCCAGCAGTGGTTTAGCGGGGGGGTTCCAAGAGACCCAGTACTTC. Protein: CASSGLAGGFQETQYF. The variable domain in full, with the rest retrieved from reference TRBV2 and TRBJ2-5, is EPEVTQTPSHQVTQMGQEVILRCVPISNHLYFYWYRQILGQKVEFLVSFYNNEISEKSEIFDDQFSVERPDGSNFTLKIRSTKLEDSAMYFCASSGLAGGFQETQYFGPGTRLLVL.

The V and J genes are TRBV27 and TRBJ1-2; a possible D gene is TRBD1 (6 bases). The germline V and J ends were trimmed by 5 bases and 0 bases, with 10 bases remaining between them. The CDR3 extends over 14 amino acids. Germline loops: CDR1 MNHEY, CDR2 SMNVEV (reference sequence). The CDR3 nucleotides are TGTGCCAGCAGTGCGGACAGAGCTAACTATGGCTACACCTTC. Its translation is CASSADRANYGYTF.

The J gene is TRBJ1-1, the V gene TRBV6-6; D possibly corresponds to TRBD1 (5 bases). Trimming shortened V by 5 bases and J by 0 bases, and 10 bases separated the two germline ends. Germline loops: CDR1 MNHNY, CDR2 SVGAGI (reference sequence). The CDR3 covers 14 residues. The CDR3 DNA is TGTGCCAGCAGTGCTGGGGGGATGAACACTGAAGCTTTCTTT. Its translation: CASSAGGMNTEAFF.

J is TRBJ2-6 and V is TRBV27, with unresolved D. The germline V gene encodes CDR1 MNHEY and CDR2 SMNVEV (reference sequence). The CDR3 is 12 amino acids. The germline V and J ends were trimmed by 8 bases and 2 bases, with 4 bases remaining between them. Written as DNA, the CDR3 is TGTGCCAGCGGGGCTGGGGCCAACGTCCTGACTTTC. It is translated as CASGAGANVLTF.

Here the CDR3 reads CASSLGVRGLFGNTIYF. For the CDR3, the DNA is TGTGCCAGCAGCTTAGGTGTACGGGGGCTATTTGGAAACACCATATATTTT. The rearrangement links TRBV11-2 to TRBJ1-3; D might be TRBD1 (6 bases). This CDR3 is built from 17 residues. V lost 1 base, J lost 3 bases, and 16 bases lay in between. The V gene's germline CDR1 is SGHAT and CDR2 FQNNGV.

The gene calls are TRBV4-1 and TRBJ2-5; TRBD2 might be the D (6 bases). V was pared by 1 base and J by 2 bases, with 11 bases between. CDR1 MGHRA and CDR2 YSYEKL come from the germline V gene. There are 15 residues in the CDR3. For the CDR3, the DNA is TGCGCCAGCAGCCAAGGGTGGGGGGTGCAAGAGACCCAGTACTTC. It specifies CASSQGWGVQETQYF.

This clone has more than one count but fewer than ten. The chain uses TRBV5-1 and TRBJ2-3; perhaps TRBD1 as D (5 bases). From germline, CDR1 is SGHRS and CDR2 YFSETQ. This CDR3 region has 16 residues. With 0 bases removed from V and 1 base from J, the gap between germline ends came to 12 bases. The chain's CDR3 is CASSLDAGIRTDTQYF. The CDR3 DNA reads TGCGCCAGCAGCTTGGACGCAGGGATCCGCACAGATACGCAGTATTTT.

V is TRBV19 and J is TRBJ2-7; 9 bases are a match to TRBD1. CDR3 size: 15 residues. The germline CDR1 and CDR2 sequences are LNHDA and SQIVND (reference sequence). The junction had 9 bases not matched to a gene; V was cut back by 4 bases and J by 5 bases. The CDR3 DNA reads TGTGCCAGTAGTAACCGGGACAGGGTTTTCCACGAGCAGTACTTC. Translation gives CASSNRDRVFHEQYF.

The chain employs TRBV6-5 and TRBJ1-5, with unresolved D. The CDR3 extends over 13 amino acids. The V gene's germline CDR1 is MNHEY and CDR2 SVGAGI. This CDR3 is CATMLSYGQPQHF. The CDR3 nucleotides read TGTGCTACGATGTTAAGCTACGGTCAGCCCCAGCATTTT.

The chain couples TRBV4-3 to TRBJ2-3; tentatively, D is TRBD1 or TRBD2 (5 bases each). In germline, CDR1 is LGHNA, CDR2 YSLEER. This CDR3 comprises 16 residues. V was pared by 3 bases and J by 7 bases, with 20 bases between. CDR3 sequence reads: CASSQDKWGSVYTQYF. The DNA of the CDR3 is TGCGCCAGCAGCCAGGACAAATGGGGTAGCGTATATACGCAGTATTTT.

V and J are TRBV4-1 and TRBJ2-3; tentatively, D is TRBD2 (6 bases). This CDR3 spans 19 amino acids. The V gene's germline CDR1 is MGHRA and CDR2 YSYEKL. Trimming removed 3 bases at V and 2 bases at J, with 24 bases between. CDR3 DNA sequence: TGCGCCAGCAGCCAGGCTCTCGGGCGACCGGGGGTTCTCACAGATACGCAGTATTTT. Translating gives CASSQALGRPGVLTDTQYF.

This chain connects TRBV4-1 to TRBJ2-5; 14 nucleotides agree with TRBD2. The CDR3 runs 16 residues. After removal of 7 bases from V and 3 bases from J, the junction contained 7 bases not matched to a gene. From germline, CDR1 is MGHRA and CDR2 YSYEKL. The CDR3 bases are TGCGCCAGCACCGGACTAGCGGGAGGTTTGAAAGAGACCCAGTACTTC. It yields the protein CASTGLAGGLKETQYF.